This entry lists 13 T cell receptor beta chains sequenced from one sample in a study of T cell responses to AZD1222 COVID-19 vaccine. TCRdb keeps only in-frame clones here, not all; method: immunoSEQ multiplex PCR. The sample lists around 110,000 clones; roughly 93% were seen once. Sequencing was performed on peripheral blood, taken 28 days after the second AZD1222 dose. These TCRs come from an adult who received the AZD1222 COVID-19 vaccine.

The chain joins TRBV2 to TRBJ1-2; D is ambiguous. CDR3 length equals 13 residues. Looked up from germline, CDR1 is SNHLY and CDR2 is FYNNEI. The ends were cut back, 2 bases at V and 8 bases at J, with 12 bases in the middle. CDR3: CASSEWGSVGYTF. In DNA, the CDR3 is TGTGCCAGCAGTGAATGGGGTTCGGTGGGCTACACCTTC.

This sequence joins TRBV5-8 and TRBJ2-1; 9 positions agree with TRBD1. The CDR3 sequence is 14 residues long. The germline V gene has CDR1 SGHTS and CDR2 YDEGEE. J was trimmed by 7 bases and V by 4 bases; bases with no gene match: 6. CDR3 amino acids: CASSGPGQGNEQFF. In DNA form, the CDR3 reads TGTGCCAGCAGCGGCCCGGGACAGGGTAATGAGCAGTTCTTC.

V usage is TRBV10-3 and J usage is TRBJ1-3; maybe TRBD1 (6 bases). This CDR3 comprises 17 residues. The V end was cut by 5 bases, the J end by 2 bases, with 19 bases between. CDR1 and CDR2 (germline): ENHRY, SYGVKD. Written as DNA, the CDR3 is TGTGCCATCAGTCCCTTCGCAGTGGGGGCAGCTGGAAACACCATATATTTT. The encoded protein is CAISPFAVGAAGNTIYF.

This chain joins TRBV9 and TRBJ2-3; tentative D call: TRBD1 (6 bases). The CDR3 has 13 residues. Trimming removed 3 bases from V and 3 bases from J, with 8 bases in between. Germline CDR1 is SGDLS and CDR2 is YYNGEE. As DNA, the CDR3 is TGTGCCAGCAGCGCGCAGGGGACAGATACGCAGTATTTT. This gives the protein CASSAQGTDTQYF.

CDR3 DNA sequence: TGTGCCAGTAGTATCCAGGGGATGACTGAAGCTTTCTTT. This encodes CASSIQGMTEAFF. V gene TRBV19 combines with J gene TRBJ1-1; tentative D call: TRBD1 (6 bases). CDR3 length: 13 amino acids. The V gene's germline CDR1 is LNHDA and CDR2 SQIVND (reference sequence). V was trimmed by 3 bases and J by 5 bases, leaving 10 bases between them. Full variable domain (rest looked up from reference TRBV19 and TRBJ1-1): DGGITQSPKYLFRKEGQNVTLSCEQNLNHDAMYWYRQDPGQGLRLIYYSQIVNDFQKGDIAEGYSVSREKKESFPLTVTSAQKNPTAFYLCASSIQGMTEAFFGQGTRLTVV.

The chain couples TRBV5-1 to TRBJ2-1; D perhaps matches TRBD1 (5 bases). This CDR3 has 15 amino acids. Germline V gene data show CDR1 as SGHRS and CDR2 as YFSETQ. V was trimmed by 5 bases and J by 1 base, leaving 13 bases between them. The CDR3 protein is CASRKQGDSYNEQFF. The DNA of the CDR3 is TGCGCCAGCAGAAAACAAGGGGATTCCTACAATGAGCAGTTCTTC.

The rearrangement links TRBV18 to TRBJ1-5, with D possibly being TRBD1 (5 bases). With 0 bases removed from V and 0 bases from J, the gap between germline ends came to 9 bases. This CDR3 region has 16 residues. Germline V CDR1 and CDR2: KGHSH, LQKENI. The CDR3 DNA sequence: TGTGCCAGCTCACCACCAGGGACGAATAGCAATCAGCCCCAGCATTTT. Its protein product is CASSPPGTNSNQPQHF.

The V gene is TRBV10-3, the J gene TRBJ1-1; D ambiguous. V lost 10 bases to trimming and J lost 1 base, with 10 bases between them. Germline V CDR1 and CDR2: ENHRY, SYGVKD. The CDR3 covers 12 residues. CDR3: CATGRENTEAFF. Here the CDR3 DNA reads TGTGCCACAGGACGGGAGAACACTGAAGCTTTCTTT.

The CDR3 loop is CASSRQGSGGYTF. The CDR3 nucleotides read TGTGCCAGCAGCAGACAGGGGTCGGGAGGCTACACCTTC. The chain employs TRBV5-4 and TRBJ1-2; TRBD1 matches 8 bases. The CDR3 has 13 residues. CDR1 and CDR2 from the germline V gene are SGHNT and YYREEE (reference sequence). V lost 4 bases to trimming and J lost 8 bases; unmatched junction nucleotides: 7. Using reference TRBV5-4 and TRBJ1-2 for the parts outside the CDR3, the full variable domain is ETGVTQSPTHLIKTRGQQVTLRCSSQSGHNTVSWYQQALGQGPQFIFQYYREEENGRGNFPPRFSGLQFPNYSSELNVNALELDDSALYLCASSRQGSGGYTFGSGTRLTVV.

This clone has a single count. V is TRBV19 and J is TRBJ2-1, with D perhaps being TRBD1 or TRBD2 (6 bases each). Trimming pared 6 bases from V and 10 bases from J, leaving 13 bases between. Germline values: CDR1 LNHDA, CDR2 SQIVND (reference sequence). The CDR3 length is 12 residues. CDR3: CASRTTGGEQFF. The CDR3, as DNA: TGTGCCAGTAGAACGACAGGAGGGGAGCAGTTCTTC.

The chain couples TRBV30 to TRBJ2-7, with TRBD1 matching 9 bases. V shed 2 bases and J 2 bases; nucleotides not matched to a gene: 4. CDR3 length equals 14 residues. Germline-derived CDR1 and CDR2 are GTSNPN and SVGIG (reference sequence). In DNA form, the CDR3 reads TGTGCCTGGAGTACCGGGACAGGGCCCTACGAGCAGTACTTC. Its translation: CAWSTGTGPYEQYF.

The chain has TRBV18 and TRBJ2-6; D not certain. V lost 1 base and J lost 0, with 7 bases in between. CDR1 is KGHSH and CDR2 is LQKENI in the germline V gene. CDR3 length equals 16 residues. The CDR3 DNA reads as TGTGCCAGCTCACCACTCAAGGCCTCTGGGGCCAACGTCCTGACTTTC. It specifies CASSPLKASGANVLTF.

The chain couples TRBV30 to TRBJ2-3, with D unclear. Germline CDR1 is GTSNPN and CDR2 is SVGIG (reference sequence). This CDR3 region has 14 residues. Trimming pared 2 bases from V and 0 bases from J, leaving 9 bases between. The CDR3 loop reads CAWSPPPSTDTQYF. As DNA, the CDR3 is TGTGCCTGGAGTCCCCCGCCTAGCACAGATACGCAGTATTTT.